A single sample gave rise to the 27 T cell receptor beta chains below, sequenced in a study of blood T cell repertoires in COVID-19. Libraries were prepared by immunoSEQ multiplex PCR; TCRdb keeps only in-frame clonotypes and omits some of them. This table holds roughly 250,000 clones, around nine tenths found once. Sequenced: peripheral blood. The receptors here all came from a young man with COVID-19, enrolled during active disease.

This chain joins TRBV7-3 and TRBJ2-2; 11 nucleotides match TRBD2. Germline values: CDR1 SGHTA, CDR2 FQGTGA. The CDR3 contains 16 residues. Losses at the gene ends were 5 bases for V and 4 bases for J; bases not matched to a gene: 6. The CDR3 spells CASSPRLAGSTGELFF. The CDR3 bases are TGTGCCAGCAGCCCTCGACTAGCGGGGAGCACCGGGGAGCTGTTTTTT.

V usage is TRBV21-1 and J usage is TRBJ2-5; the D call TRBD2 from the table was never checked on the DNA. TRBV21-1 corresponds to a pseudogene. The CDR3 runs 16 residues. The CDR3 sequence: CASSKRRGLAAETQYF. CDR3 nucleotide sequence: TGTGCCAGCAGCAAAAGGCGCGGACTAGCGGCAGAGACCCAGTACTTC.

This clone was seen just once. The chain couples TRBV10-3 to TRBJ2-5, with 7 bases aligning to TRBD2. V shed 4 bases and J 5 bases; nucleotides not matched to a gene: 7. This CDR3 has 14 amino acids. The germline V gene has CDR1 ENHRY and CDR2 SYGVKD. In nucleotides, the CDR3 is TGTGCCATCAGTGGGTGGGGAGGGGACGAGACCCAGTACTTC. The encoded protein is CAISGWGGDETQYF.

This chain connects TRBV6-5 to TRBJ1-2, with 9 nucleotides matching TRBD1. Germline V gene sequence: CDR1 MNHEY, CDR2 SVGAGI. The CDR3 runs 15 residues. The junction had 13 bases not matched to a gene; V was cut back by 6 bases and J by 8 bases. CDR3 loop: CASRVGQQGARGYTF. CDR3 DNA sequence: TGTGCCAGCAGAGTAGGACAACAGGGGGCACGGGGCTACACCTTC.

The chain is built from TRBV25-1 and TRBJ1-1; no definite D call. V was pared by 1 base and J by 3 bases, with 9 bases between. The CDR3 runs 14 residues. Germline V gives CDR1 MGHDK, CDR2 SYGVNS. The CDR3 region has the DNA TGTGCCAGCAGTGAATTCGGTTTTTACACTGAAGCTTTCTTT. It translates to CASSEFGFYTEAFF.

In the case of this clone: This sample also contains other DNA sequences that code for the same CDR3. The rearrangement joins TRBV12-3 or TRBV12-4 to TRBJ2-7; D might be TRBD2 (6 bases). CDR3 length: 12 residues. The V gene lost 5 bases and the J gene lost 3 bases, with 8 bases spanning the gap. The CDR3 loop reads CASSRGNYEQYF. The CDR3 bases are TGTGCCAGCAGTCGGGGGAACTACGAGCAGTACTTC.

The CDR3 coding sequence is TGTGCCAGCAGCTCGGGACAGCAAGCTAACTATGGCTACACCTTC. Its protein is CASSSGQQANYGYTF. The chain combines TRBV5-4 with TRBJ1-2; 7 positions agree with TRBD1. The CDR3 spans 15 residues. Losses at the gene ends were 3 bases for V and 0 bases for J; bases not matched to a gene: 5. Germline loops: CDR1 SGHNT, CDR2 YYREEE (reference sequence). Based on the CDR3 plus reference TRBV5-4 and TRBJ1-2, the full variable domain is ETGVTQSPTHLIKTRGQQVTLRCSSQSGHNTVSWYQQALGQGPQFIFQYYREEENGRGNFPPRFSGLQFPNYSSELNVNALELDDSALYLCASSSGQQANYGYTFGSGTRLTVV.

There are a few counts of this clone. This chain connects TRBV6-1 to TRBJ1-1; D not certain. The germline V and J ends were trimmed by 2 bases and 5 bases, with 12 bases remaining between them. Per the germline V gene, CDR1 is MNHNS and CDR2 is SASEGT. The CDR3 runs 14 residues. The CDR3: CASSEFEKTTEAFF. CDR3 DNA: TGTGCCAGCAGTGAATTCGAGAAAACGACTGAAGCTTTCTTT.

The chain uses TRBV5-1 and TRBJ2-3, with a weak D call TRBD1 (6 bases). V shed 0 bases and J shed 1 base, with 12 bases lying between them. Germline V lookup: CDR1 SGHRS, CDR2 YFSETQ. The CDR3 is 16 residues long. CDR3 nucleotides: TGCGCCAGCAGCTTGGGAACACAGGGAGGCACAGATACGCAGTATTTT. As protein: CASSLGTQGGTDTQYF.

The gene calls are TRBV7-2 and TRBJ1-2; TRBD1 matches 7 bases. Germline values: CDR1 SGHTA, CDR2 FQGNSA. J gave up 6 bases and V 5 bases, and 9 bases lay outside the gene matches. The CDR3 is made up of 14 amino acids. The CDR3: CASSKQGMIDGYTF. As DNA, the CDR3 is TGTGCCAGCAGCAAACAGGGGATGATAGATGGCTACACCTTC.

The V call is TRBV2, the J call TRBJ2-3; 9 positions match TRBD2. The germline gives CDR1 SNHLY, CDR2 FYNNEI. This CDR3 is built from 15 residues. The junction had 5 bases not matched to a gene; V was cut back by 3 bases and J by 4 bases. The CDR3 spells CASSDGRGGPDTQYF. In DNA form, the CDR3 reads TGTGCCAGCAGTGACGGGCGGGGGGGCCCAGATACGCAGTATTTT.

This chain joins TRBV10-3 and TRBJ1-2; possibly TRBD1 for D (5 bases). The germline gives CDR1 ENHRY, CDR2 SYGVKD. The CDR3 covers 14 residues. V lost 6 bases to trimming and J lost 4 bases, with 15 bases between them. CDR3 DNA: TGTGCCATCAGGTTACGGGGGGACGGCTATGGCTACACCTTC. Amino acid sequence: CAIRLRGDGYGYTF.

The chain employs TRBV5-1 and TRBJ2-3; 7 nucleotides agree with TRBD1. From germline, CDR1 is SGHRS and CDR2 YFSETQ. This CDR3 contains 15 residues. After removal of 3 bases from V and 2 bases from J, the junction contained 6 bases not matched to a gene. The CDR3 nucleotides are TGCGCCAGCAGCTCTGACGGACAGGACACAGATACGCAGTATTTT. Translating gives CASSSDGQDTDTQYF.

The J gene is TRBJ2-2, the V gene TRBV5-1; no definite D call. CDR3 length: 15 amino acids. Trimming shortened V by 4 bases and J by 0 bases, and 10 bases separated the two germline ends. Germline CDR1 is SGHRS and CDR2 is YFSETQ. CDR3 sequence: CASSLKTANTGELFF. CDR3 nucleotide sequence: TGCGCCAGCAGCCTCAAGACTGCGAACACCGGGGAGCTGTTTTTT.

The chain recombines TRBV4-1 with TRBJ1-2; D gene uncertain. The CDR3 totals 13 residues. Trimming left V 0 bases short and J 8 bases short, with 10 bases between. Germline CDR1 and CDR2: MGHRA and YSYEKL. The CDR3: CASSQDRSRGYTF. CDR3 in DNA: TGCGCCAGCAGCCAAGACCGCTCGCGGGGCTACACCTTC.

The chain combines TRBV3-1 (or the pseudogene TRBV3-2) with TRBJ1-1; TRBD1 agrees at 10 bases. The J segment lost 5 bases and the V segment lost 4 bases, leaving 7 bases of the junction unmatched. This CDR3 contains 15 residues. CDR1 and CDR2 from the germline V gene are LGHDT and YNNKEL (reference sequence). The CDR3 loop is CASSPGTGESTEAFF. CDR3 bases: TGTGCCAGCAGCCCTGGGACAGGGGAGAGTACTGAAGCTTTCTTT.

This clone was picked up one time. The CDR3 is CASSPKDRDSPLHF. CDR3 DNA sequence: TGTGCCAGCAGTCCAAAGGACAGGGATTCACCCCTCCACTTT. The V call is TRBV6-5, the J call TRBJ1-6; 8 nucleotides match TRBD1. Looked up from germline, CDR1 is MNHEY and CDR2 is SVGAGI. There are 14 residues in the CDR3. The V and J ends lost 5 bases and 8 bases, in that order; junction bases with no gene match: 5.

The chain couples TRBV23-1 to TRBJ1-6, with TRBD1 as a possible D gene (6 bases). TRBV23-1 is an ORF, with its function uncertain. CDR3 length: 15 residues. V gave up 7 bases and J gave up 6 bases, with 16 bases separating them. CDR3 nucleotides: TGCGCCAGCATCCCTAGTGCGGACAGTAATTCACCCCTCCACTTT. It encodes CASIPSADSNSPLHF.

This chain uses TRBV7-9 with TRBJ2-1; 8 bases fit TRBD2. Germline trimming cut 4 bases from V and 7 bases from J; bases unmatched to any gene: 6. Germline V lookup: CDR1 SEHNR, CDR2 FQNEAQ (reference sequence). The CDR3 has 14 amino acids. The CDR3 nucleotides read TGTGCCAGCAGCTCTTCTAGCGGGCCGAATGAGCAGTTCTTC. This gives the protein CASSSSSGPNEQFF. The variable domain in full, completed from reference TRBV7-9 and TRBJ2-1, reads DTGVSQNPRHKITKRGQNVTFRCDPISEHNRLYWYRQTLGQGPEFLTYFQNEAQLEKSRLLSDRFSAERPKGSFSTLEIQRTEQGDSAMYLCASSSSSGPNEQFFGPGTRLTVL.

This clone has more than one count but fewer than ten. The V gene is TRBV20-1, the J gene TRBJ2-3; 11 positions agree with TRBD2. V dropped 3 bases and J dropped 3; count of bases not matched to a gene: 17. CDR1 DFQATT and CDR2 SNEGSKA come from the germline V gene (reference sequence). This CDR3 has 19 residues. This chain's CDR3 is CSASPLAGGHLKTTDTQYF. The DNA of the CDR3 is TGCAGTGCTAGTCCTCTAGCGGGGGGCCACCTTAAAACAACAGATACGCAGTATTTT.

V usage is TRBV11-1 and J usage is TRBJ1-2; 7 bases map to TRBD1. Germline CDR1 reads SGHAT; CDR2 reads FQDESV (reference sequence). V shed 5 bases and J 5 bases; nucleotides not matched to a gene: 5. This CDR3 is built from 13 residues. The CDR3 sequence: CASSHGTAYGYTF. The CDR3 nucleotides read TGTGCCAGCAGCCACGGGACAGCATATGGCTACACCTTC. Full variable domain (missing parts from reference TRBV11-1 and TRBJ1-2): EAEVAQSPRYKITEKSQAVAFWCDPISGHATLYWYRQILGQGPELLVQFQDESVVDDSQLPKDRFSAERLKGVDSTLKIQPAELGDSAMYLCASSHGTAYGYTFGSGTRLTVV.

The chain combines TRBV30 with TRBJ1-3; maybe TRBD1 (6 bases). CDR1 is GTSNPN, CDR2 SVGIG, per germline (reference sequence). V lost 2 bases to trimming and J lost 0 bases, with 17 bases between them. This CDR3 region has 17 residues. The CDR3 sequence: CAWSLSIGQYSGNTIYF. CDR3 coding DNA: TGTGCCTGGAGTCTCTCGATAGGACAGTACTCTGGAAACACCATATATTTT.

In this sample, this clone turned up once. The DNA of the CDR3 is TGCAGTGCTAACACCGGAAACACCATATATTTT. It translates to CSANTGNTIYF. The chain employs TRBV20-1 and TRBJ1-3; D is undetermined. Trimming took 4 bases from V and 4 from J, leaving 5 bases between them. Germline V CDR1 and CDR2: DFQATT, SNEGSKA (reference sequence). This CDR3 is 11 amino acids long.

The chain couples TRBV7-9 to TRBJ1-1, with 8 positions matching TRBD1. Unmatched junction bases numbered 5, after V lost 4 bases and J lost 1 base. This CDR3 is built from 15 residues. Per the germline V gene, CDR1 is SEHNR and CDR2 is FQNEAQ (reference sequence). The DNA of the CDR3 is TGTGCCAGCAGCTCAACCGGGACAGGGAACACTGAAGCTTTCTTT. Protein product: CASSSTGTGNTEAFF.

The CDR3 loop reads CASSSTRTVEAFF. The CDR3 nucleotides read TGTGCCAGCAGTTCCACACGAACAGTTGAAGCTTTCTTT. The chain carries TRBV12-3 or TRBV12-4 and TRBJ1-1; D remains unclear. The CDR3 spans 13 residues. V gave up 4 bases and J gave up 7 bases, with 13 bases separating them.

The chain combines TRBV30 with TRBJ1-1; perhaps TRBD1 as D (5 bases). The V gene's germline CDR1 is GTSNPN and CDR2 SVGIG (reference sequence). CDR3 size: 13 residues. Trimming left V 4 bases short and J 1 base short, with 10 bases between. As DNA, the CDR3 is TGTGCCTGGACCAGGGAGGGGAACACTGAAGCTTTCTTT. Its translation is CAWTREGNTEAFF.

This sequence joins TRBV2 and TRBJ1-5; no clear D gene. This CDR3 contains 16 residues. Germline V gene data show CDR1 as SNHLY and CDR2 as FYNNEI. The V gene lost 2 bases and the J gene lost 7 bases, with 18 bases spanning the gap. The CDR3 is CASSELGWASGQPQHF. The CDR3, as DNA: TGTGCCAGCAGTGAATTAGGCTGGGCCTCGGGACAGCCCCAGCATTTT.